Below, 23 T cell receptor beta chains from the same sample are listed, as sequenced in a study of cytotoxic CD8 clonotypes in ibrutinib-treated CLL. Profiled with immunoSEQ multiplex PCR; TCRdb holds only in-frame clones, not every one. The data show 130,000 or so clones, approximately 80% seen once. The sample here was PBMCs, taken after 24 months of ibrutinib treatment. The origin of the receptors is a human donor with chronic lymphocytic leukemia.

The DNA for the CDR3 is TGTGCCAGCAGCCTGGTTCTCTCCGGGGAAAAACTGTTTTTT. It encodes CASSLVLSGEKLFF. J is TRBJ1-4 and V is TRBV7-9; D not resolved. The V end was cut by 5 bases, the J end by 8 bases, with 15 bases between. Germline assignment: CDR1 SEHNR and CDR2 FQNEAQ (reference sequence). There are 14 residues in the CDR3.

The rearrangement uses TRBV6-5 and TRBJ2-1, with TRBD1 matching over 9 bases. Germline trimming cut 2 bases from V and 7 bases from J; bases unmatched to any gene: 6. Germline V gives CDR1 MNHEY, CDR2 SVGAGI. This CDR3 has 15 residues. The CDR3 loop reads CASSYPGTGRNEQFF. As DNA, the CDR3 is TGTGCCAGCAGTTACCCCGGGACAGGGAGGAATGAGCAGTTCTTC.

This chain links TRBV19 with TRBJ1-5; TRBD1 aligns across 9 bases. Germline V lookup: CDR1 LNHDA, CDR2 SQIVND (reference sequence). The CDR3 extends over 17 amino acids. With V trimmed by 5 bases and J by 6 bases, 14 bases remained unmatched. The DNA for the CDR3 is TGTGCCAGTAGTCCAACTCGGACAGGGGAGAAACGTCAGCCCCAGCATTTT. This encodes CASSPTRTGEKRQPQHF.

CDR3 amino acids: CASSLQEGSSYNEQFF. CDR3 nucleotides: TGCGCCAGCAGCCTACAGGAGGGGAGCTCCTACAATGAGCAGTTCTTC. The chain recombines TRBV5-1 with TRBJ2-1; a possible D gene is TRBD2 (6 bases). There are 16 residues in the CDR3. Trimming left V 4 bases short and J 0 bases short, with 14 bases between. CDR1 is SGHRS and CDR2 is YFSETQ in the germline V gene.

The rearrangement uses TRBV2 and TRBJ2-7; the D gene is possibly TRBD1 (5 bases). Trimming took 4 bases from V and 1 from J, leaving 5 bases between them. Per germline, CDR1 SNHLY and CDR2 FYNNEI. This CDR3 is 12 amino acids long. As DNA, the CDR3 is TGTGCCAGCAGTGGACAGTCCTACGAGCAGTACTTC. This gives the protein CASSGQSYEQYF. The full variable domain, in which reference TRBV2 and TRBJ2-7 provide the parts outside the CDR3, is EPEVTQTPSHQVTQMGQEVILRCVPISNHLYFYWYRQILGQKVEFLVSFYNNEISEKSEIFDDQFSVERPDGSNFTLKIRSTKLEDSAMYFCASSGQSYEQYFGPGTRLTVT.

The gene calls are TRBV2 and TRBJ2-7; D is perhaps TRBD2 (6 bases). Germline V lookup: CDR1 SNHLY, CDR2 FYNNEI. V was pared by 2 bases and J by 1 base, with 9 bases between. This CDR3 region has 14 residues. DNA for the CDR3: TGTGCCAGCAGTGAACGAGGGACTTCCTACGAGCAGTACTTC. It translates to CASSERGTSYEQYF.

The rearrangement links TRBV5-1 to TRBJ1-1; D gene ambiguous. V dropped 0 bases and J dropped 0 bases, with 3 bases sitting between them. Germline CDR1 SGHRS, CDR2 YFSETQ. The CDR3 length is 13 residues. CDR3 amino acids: CASSLGLNTEAFF. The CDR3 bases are TGCGCCAGCAGCTTGGGACTGAACACTGAAGCTTTCTTT. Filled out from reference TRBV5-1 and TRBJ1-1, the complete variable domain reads KAGVTQTPRYLIKTRGQQVTLSCSPISGHRSVSWYQQTPGQGLQFLFEYFSETQRNKGNFPGRFSGRQFSNSRSEMNVSTLELGDSALYLCASSLGLNTEAFFGQGTRLTVV.

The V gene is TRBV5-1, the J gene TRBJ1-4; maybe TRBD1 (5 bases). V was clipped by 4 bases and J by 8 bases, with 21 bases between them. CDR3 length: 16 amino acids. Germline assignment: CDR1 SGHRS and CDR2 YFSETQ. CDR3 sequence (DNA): TGCGCCAGCAGCAGAGGGGCGGTTGGGCGAGTGGAAAAACTGTTTTTT. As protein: CASSRGAVGRVEKLFF.

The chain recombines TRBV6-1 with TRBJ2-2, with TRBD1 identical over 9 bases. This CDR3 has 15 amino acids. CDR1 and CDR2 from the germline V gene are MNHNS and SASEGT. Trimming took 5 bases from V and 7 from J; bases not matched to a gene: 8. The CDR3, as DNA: TGTGCCAGCAGTAGATGGGACAGGGTTGTCGGGGAGCTGTTTTTT. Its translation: CASSRWDRVVGELFF.

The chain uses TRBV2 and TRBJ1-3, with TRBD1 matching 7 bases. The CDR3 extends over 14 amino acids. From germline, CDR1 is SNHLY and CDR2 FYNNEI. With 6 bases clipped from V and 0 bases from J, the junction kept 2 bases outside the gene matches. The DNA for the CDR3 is TGTGCCAGCAGGGACAGGAGCTCTGGAAACACCATATATTTT. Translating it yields CASRDRSSGNTIYF.

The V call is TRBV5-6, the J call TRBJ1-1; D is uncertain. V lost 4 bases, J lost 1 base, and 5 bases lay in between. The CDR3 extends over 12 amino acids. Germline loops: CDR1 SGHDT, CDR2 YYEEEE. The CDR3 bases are TGTGCCAGCAGCCGACCGAACACTGAAGCTTTCTTT. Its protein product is CASSRPNTEAFF.

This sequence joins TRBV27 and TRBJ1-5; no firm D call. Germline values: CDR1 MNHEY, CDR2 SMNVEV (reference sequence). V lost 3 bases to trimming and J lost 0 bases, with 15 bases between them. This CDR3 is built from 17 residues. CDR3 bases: TGTGCCAGCAGTTTCGTTGCACCCGTGTATAGCAATCAGCCCCAGCATTTT. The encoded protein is CASSFVAPVYSNQPQHF.

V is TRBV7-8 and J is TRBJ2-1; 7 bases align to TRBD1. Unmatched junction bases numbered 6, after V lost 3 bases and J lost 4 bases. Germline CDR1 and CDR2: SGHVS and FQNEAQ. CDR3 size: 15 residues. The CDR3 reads CASSFLKGAYNEQFF. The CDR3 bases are TGTGCCAGCAGCTTTTTAAAGGGGGCTTACAATGAGCAGTTCTTC.

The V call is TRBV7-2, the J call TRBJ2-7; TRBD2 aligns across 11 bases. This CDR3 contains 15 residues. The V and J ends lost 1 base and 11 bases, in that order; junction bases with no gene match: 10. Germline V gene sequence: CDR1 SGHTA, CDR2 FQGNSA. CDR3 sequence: CASSLELRTSGPKYF. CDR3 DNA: TGTGCCAGCAGCTTAGAACTTAGGACTAGCGGGCCCAAGTACTTC. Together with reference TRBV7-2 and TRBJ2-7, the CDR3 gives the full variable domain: GAGVSQSPSNKVTEKGKDVELRCDPISGHTALYWYRQSLGQGLEFLIYFQGNSAPDKSGLPSDRFSAERTGGSVSTLTIQRTQQEDSAVYLCASSLELRTSGPKYFGPGTRLTVT.

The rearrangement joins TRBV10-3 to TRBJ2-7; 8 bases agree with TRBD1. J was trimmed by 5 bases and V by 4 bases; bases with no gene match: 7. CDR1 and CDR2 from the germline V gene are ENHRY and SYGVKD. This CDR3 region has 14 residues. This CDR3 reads CAISGSGGEHEQYF. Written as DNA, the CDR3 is TGTGCCATCAGTGGGTCAGGGGGCGAACACGAGCAGTACTTC.

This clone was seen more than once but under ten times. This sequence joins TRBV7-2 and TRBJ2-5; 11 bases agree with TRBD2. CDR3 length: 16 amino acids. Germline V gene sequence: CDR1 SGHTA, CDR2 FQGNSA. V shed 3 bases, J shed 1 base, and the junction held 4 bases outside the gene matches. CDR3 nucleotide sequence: TGTGCCAGCAGCTTTTCGACTAGCGGGGTCCAAGAGACCCAGTACTTC. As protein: CASSFSTSGVQETQYF.

The CDR3 loop is CASSPRSGSYEQYF. In DNA, the CDR3 is TGTGCCAGCTCACCACGTTCTGGGTCCTACGAGCAGTACTTC. The chain employs TRBV18 and TRBJ2-7; D is unclear. Germline assignment: CDR1 KGHSH and CDR2 LQKENI. Trimming removed 1 base from V and 1 base from J, with 8 bases in between. This CDR3 contains 14 residues.

DNA of the CDR3: TGTGCCAGCAGCTTAGGACTAGTAGGCACAGATACGCAGTATTTT. Encoded protein: CASSLGLVGTDTQYF. The rearrangement joins TRBV5-4 to TRBJ2-3, with TRBD2 matching over 7 bases. Germline-derived CDR1 and CDR2 are SGHNT and YYREEE (reference sequence). Trimming took 2 bases from V and 1 from J; bases not matched to a gene: 4. The CDR3 runs 15 residues. The complete variable domain, with remaining parts taken from reference TRBV5-4 and TRBJ2-3, reads ETGVTQSPTHLIKTRGQQVTLRCSSQSGHNTVSWYQQALGQGPQFIFQYYREEENGRGNFPPRFSGLQFPNYSSELNVNALELDDSALYLCASSLGLVGTDTQYFGPGTRLTVL.

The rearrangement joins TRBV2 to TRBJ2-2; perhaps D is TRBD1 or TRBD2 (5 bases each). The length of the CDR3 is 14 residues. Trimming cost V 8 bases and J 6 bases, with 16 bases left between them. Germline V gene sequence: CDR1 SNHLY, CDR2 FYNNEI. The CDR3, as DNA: TGTGCCAGCTACAACGAGGGGTTGGCCGGGGAGCTGTTTTTT. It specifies CASYNEGLAGELFF.

CDR3 DNA sequence: TGTGCCAGCAGGCTCCAGGGTGATGAGCAGTACTTC. Translation: CASRLQGDEQYF. V and J are TRBV6-5 and TRBJ2-7; perhaps TRBD1 as D (5 bases). The CDR3 extends over 12 amino acids. V was cut by 6 bases and J by 7 bases, with 13 bases left in between. The V gene's germline CDR1 is MNHEY and CDR2 SVGAGI.

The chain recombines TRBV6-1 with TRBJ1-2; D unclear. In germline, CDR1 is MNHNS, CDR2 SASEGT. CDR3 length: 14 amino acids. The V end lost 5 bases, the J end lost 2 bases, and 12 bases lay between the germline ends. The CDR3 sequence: CASSPETLNYGYTF. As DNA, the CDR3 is TGTGCCAGCAGTCCCGAGACGCTGAACTATGGCTACACCTTC.

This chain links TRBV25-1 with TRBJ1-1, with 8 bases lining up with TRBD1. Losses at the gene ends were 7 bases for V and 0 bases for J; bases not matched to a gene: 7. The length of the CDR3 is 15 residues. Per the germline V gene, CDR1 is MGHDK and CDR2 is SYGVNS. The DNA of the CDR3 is TGTGCCAGCATACCAGGGGGCCCATTGAACACTGAAGCTTTCTTT. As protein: CASIPGGPLNTEAFF.

In nucleotides, the CDR3 is TGTGCCAGCAGCTTACAGGTTTCTGGGGCCAACGTCCTGACTTTC. Its translation is CASSLQVSGANVLTF. This rearrangement joins TRBV7-2 to TRBJ2-6, with D unresolved. Germline V gene data show CDR1 as SGHTA and CDR2 as FQGNSA. V lost 2 bases and J lost 1, with 6 bases in between. The CDR3 contains 15 residues.